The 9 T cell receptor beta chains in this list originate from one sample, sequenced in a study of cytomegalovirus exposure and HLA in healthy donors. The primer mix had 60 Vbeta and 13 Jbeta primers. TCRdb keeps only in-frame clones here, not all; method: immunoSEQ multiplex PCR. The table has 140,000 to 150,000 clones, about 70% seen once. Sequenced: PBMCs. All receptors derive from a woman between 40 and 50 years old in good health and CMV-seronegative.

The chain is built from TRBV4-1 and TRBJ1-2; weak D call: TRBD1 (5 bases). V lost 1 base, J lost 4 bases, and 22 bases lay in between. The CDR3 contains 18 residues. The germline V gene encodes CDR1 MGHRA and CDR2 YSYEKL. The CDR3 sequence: CASSQGVPRQISGYGYTF. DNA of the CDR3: TGCGCCAGCAGCCAAGGGGTGCCCAGACAGATTAGTGGCTATGGCTACACCTTC.

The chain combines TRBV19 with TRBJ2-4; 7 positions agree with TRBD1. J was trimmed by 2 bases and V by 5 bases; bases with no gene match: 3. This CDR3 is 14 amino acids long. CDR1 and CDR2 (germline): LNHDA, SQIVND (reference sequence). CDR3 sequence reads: CASSLQGTKNIQYF. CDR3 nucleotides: TGTGCCAGTAGTCTACAGGGGACCAAAAACATTCAGTACTTC. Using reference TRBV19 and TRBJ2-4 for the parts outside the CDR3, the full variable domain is DGGITQSPKYLFRKEGQNVTLSCEQNLNHDAMYWYRQDPGQGLRLIYYSQIVNDFQKGDIAEGYSVSREKKESFPLTVTSAQKNPTAFYLCASSLQGTKNIQYFGAGTRLSVL.

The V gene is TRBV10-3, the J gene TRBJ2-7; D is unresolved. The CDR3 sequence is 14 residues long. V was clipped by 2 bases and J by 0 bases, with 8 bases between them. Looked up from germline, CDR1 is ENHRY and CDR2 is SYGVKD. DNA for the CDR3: TGTGCCATCAGTGAGGTCCCTAGCTCCTACGAGCAGTACTTC. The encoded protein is CAISEVPSSYEQYF.

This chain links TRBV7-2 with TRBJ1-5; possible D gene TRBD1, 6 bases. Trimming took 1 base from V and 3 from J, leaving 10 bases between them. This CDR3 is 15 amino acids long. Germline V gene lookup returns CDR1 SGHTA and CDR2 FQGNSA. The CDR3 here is CASSLVPGVNQPQHF. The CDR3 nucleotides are TGTGCCAGCAGCTTAGTTCCAGGGGTCAATCAGCCCCAGCATTTT. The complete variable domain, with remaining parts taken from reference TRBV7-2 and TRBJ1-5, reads GAGVSQSPSNKVTEKGKDVELRCDPISGHTALYWYRQSLGQGLEFLIYFQGNSAPDKSGLPSDRFSAERTGGSVSTLTIQRTQQEDSAVYLCASSLVPGVNQPQHFGDGTRLSIL.

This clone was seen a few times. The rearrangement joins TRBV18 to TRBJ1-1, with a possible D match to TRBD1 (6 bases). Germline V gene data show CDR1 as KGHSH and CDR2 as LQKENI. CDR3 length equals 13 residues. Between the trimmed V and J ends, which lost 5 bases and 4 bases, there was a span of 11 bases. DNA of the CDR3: TGTGCCAGCTCAACAGGGTCGGGCACTGAAGCTTTCTTT. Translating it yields CASSTGSGTEAFF.

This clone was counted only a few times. The DNA for the CDR3 is TGTGCCAGCAAGACGGGGGGAACCTACGAGCAGTACTTC. Encoded protein: CASKTGGTYEQYF. The chain carries TRBV2 and TRBJ2-7, with 7 bases identical to TRBD2. J was trimmed by 2 bases and V by 7 bases; bases with no gene match: 5. CDR3 length: 13 residues. Germline assignment: CDR1 SNHLY and CDR2 FYNNEI.

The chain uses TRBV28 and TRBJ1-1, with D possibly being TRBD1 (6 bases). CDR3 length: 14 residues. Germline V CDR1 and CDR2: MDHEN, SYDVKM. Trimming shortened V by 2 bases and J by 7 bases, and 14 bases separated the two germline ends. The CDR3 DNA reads TGTGCCAGCAGTTTAGTGCTAGGCAGGGGTGAAGCTTTCTTT. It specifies CASSLVLGRGEAFF.

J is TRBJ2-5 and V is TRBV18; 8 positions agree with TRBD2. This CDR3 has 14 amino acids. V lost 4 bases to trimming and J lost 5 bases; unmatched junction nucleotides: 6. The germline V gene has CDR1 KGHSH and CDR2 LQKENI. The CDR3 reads CASSLRGGMETQYF. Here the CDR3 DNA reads TGTGCCAGCTCACTACGGGGGGGCATGGAGACCCAGTACTTC.

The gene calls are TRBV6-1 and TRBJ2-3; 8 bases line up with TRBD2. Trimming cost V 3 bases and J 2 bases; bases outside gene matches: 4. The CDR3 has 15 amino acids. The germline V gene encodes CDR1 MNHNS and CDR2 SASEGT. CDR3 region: CASSDERGSTDTQYF. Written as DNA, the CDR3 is TGTGCCAGCAGTGACGAGCGGGGGTCCACAGATACGCAGTATTTT.